This TCR beta chain was retrieved from a study of blood T cell repertoires in COVID-19. About the study: Specimens from acute and convalescent COVID-19 originated in the United States, Italy and Spain.

Method: immunoSEQ multiplex PCR; TCRdb's copy keeps in-frame clones and lacks some. This table has 200,000 to 300,000 clones, under 90% appearing once. Germline lookup yields CDR1 LGHDT and CDR2 YNNKEL (reference sequence). The junction had 9 bases not matched to a gene; V was cut back by 1 base and J by 2 bases. This CDR3 comprises 17 residues. Sequenced sample: peripheral blood. The rearrangement uses TRBV3-1 (or the pseudogene TRBV3-2) and TRBJ2-7, with 9 positions matching TRBD1. The receptor was derived from a man aged 55 to 70 with acute or convalescent COVID-19. CDR3 nucleotide sequence: TGTGCCAGCAGCCAAGGGGGACAGGGCGGTGGACCCTACGAGCAGTACTTC. It translates to CASSQGGQGGGPYEQYF.